The 2 T cell receptor beta chains below all came from one sample that was sequenced in a study of regulatory T cells in long-lasting Graves disease. Arm-PCR of CDR3 regions and iRepertoire HTBI primers were used to build TCR beta libraries. TCRdb fed the multiplex PCR reads into MiXCR, producing one record per CDR3 protein. The repertoire holds around 460,000 distinct CDR3 sequences, with 20% to 25% as singletons. The sample's time point: persistent/refractory GD, antithyroid drugs over 5 years with positive TRAb. PBMCs provided the RNA from which the TCR library was made. Sample: peripheral blood mononuclear cells (PBMCs), taken when the disease was refractory, from a patient treated with antithyroid drugs. These TCRs come from a female donor with Graves disease.

The table lists this clonotype with many counts. This chain joins TRBV7-8 and TRBJ2-5; D is ambiguous. V dropped 1 base and J dropped 3 bases, with 6 bases sitting between them. Germline CDR1 is SGHVS and CDR2 is FQNEAQ. This CDR3 is 13 amino acids long. The CDR3 DNA is TGTGCCAGCAGCTTAGGGTTGGAAGAGACCCAGTACTTC. Translation gives CASSLGLEETQYF.

This clonotype was found many times. The J gene is TRBJ1-2, the V gene TRBV7-2; unclear D gene. Germline V CDR1 and CDR2: SGHTA, FQGNSA. V shed 0 bases and J shed 7 bases, with 9 bases lying between them. This CDR3 spans 13 amino acids. In DNA, the CDR3 is TGTGCCAGCAGCTTAGCCCTCGGCCCTGGCTACACCTTC. It codes for CASSLALGPGYTF.